A selection of T cell receptor beta chains follows, all from one sample in a study of CD8 T cells in ankylosing spondylitis. MiXCR was run by TCRdb on the 5' RACE reads, yielding one entry per CDR3 protein. The profile shows about 400,000 distinct CDR3 sequences, under 25% of them singletons. The material sequenced was blood, either unsorted or a sorted T cell fraction (not recorded which). These TCRs come from a male donor with ankylosing spondylitis. The CDR3 runs from the conserved cysteine through the conserved F or W. The order of the fields is D gene, clone size, V gene, J gene, CDR3 protein, CDR3 DNA. The D gene is left open where the match is weak. Expanded clones are given a class, and other clones once, few, many or no size at all.

NA	few	TRBV5-1	TRBJ2-7	CASSSSFLEQYF	TGCGCCAGCAGTTCTTCTTTTTTGGAGCAGTACTTC
TRBD2	NA	TRBV5-1	TRBJ2-1	CASSRQRGGGDEQFF	TGCGCCAGCAGCCGCCAACGGGGGGGAGGGGATGAGCAGTTCTTC
NA	few	TRBV4-1	TRBJ1-2	CASSPSQLGPERVNYGYTF	TGCGCCAGCAGCCCATCCCAGCTAGGCCCTGAGAGGGTTAACTATGGCTACACCTTC
TRBD2	NA	TRBV28	TRBJ2-3	CATVDAGGPGTDTQYF	TGTGCCACCGTCGACGCGGGAGGGCCGGGCACAGATACGCAGTATTTT
TRBD1	NA	TRBV5-1	TRBJ2-5	CASRLGQGFRETQYF	TGCGCCAGCAGATTAGGACAGGGGTTCCGAGAGACCCAGTACTTC
NA	NA	TRBV11-3	TRBJ2-1	CASSPPPFGEIYNEQFF	TGTGCCAGCAGCCCTCCCCCGTTTGGGGAGATCTACAATGAGCAGTTCTTC
TRBD2	NA	TRBV28	TRBJ2-5	CASSFPSGEETQYF	TGTGCCAGCAGTTTCCCTAGCGGGGAGGAGACCCAGTACTTC
TRBD1	NA	TRBV12-3/TRBV12-4	TRBJ1-6	CASSRTGVVSPLHF	TGTGCCAGCAGTAGGACAGGGGTGGTTTCACCCCTCCACTTT
NA	few	TRBV5-1	TRBJ2-3	CASSVGTPADTQYF	TGCGCCAGCAGCGTTGGGACACCGGCTGATACGCAGTATTTT
NA	few	TRBV6-2/TRBV6-3	TRBJ1-5	CASSYFRVEMRQPQHF	TGTGCCAGCAGTTACTTCCGCGTGGAGATGAGACAGCCCCAGCATTTT